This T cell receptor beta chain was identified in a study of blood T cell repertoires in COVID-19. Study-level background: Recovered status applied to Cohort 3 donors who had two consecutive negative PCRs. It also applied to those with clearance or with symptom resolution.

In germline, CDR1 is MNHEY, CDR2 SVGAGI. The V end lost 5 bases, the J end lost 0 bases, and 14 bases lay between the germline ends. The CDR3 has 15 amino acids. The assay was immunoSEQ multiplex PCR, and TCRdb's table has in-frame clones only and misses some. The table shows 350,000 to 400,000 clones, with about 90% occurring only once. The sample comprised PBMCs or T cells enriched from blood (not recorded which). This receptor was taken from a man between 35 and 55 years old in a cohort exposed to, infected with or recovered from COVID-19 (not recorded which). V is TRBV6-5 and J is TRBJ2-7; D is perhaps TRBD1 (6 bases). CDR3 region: CASSKTGLSSYEQYF. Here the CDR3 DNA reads TGTGCCAGCAGTAAAACAGGGTTGAGCTCCTACGAGCAGTACTTC.